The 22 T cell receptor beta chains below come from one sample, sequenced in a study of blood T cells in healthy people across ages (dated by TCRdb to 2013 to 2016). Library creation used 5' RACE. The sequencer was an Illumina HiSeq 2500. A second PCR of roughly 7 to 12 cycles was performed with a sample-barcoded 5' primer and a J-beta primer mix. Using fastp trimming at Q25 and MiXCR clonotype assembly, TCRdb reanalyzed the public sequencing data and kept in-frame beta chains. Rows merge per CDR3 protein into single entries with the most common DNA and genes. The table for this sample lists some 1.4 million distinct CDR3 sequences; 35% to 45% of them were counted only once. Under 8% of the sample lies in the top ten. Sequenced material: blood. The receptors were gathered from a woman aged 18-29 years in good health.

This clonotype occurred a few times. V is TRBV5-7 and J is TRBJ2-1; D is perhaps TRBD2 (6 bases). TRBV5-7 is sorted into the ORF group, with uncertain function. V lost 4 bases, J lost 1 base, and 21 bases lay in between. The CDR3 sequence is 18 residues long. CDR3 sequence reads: CASSPVKEEGISYNEQFF. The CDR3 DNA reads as TGTGCCAGCAGCCCCGTGAAAGAGGAGGGAATTTCCTACAATGAGCAGTTCTTC.

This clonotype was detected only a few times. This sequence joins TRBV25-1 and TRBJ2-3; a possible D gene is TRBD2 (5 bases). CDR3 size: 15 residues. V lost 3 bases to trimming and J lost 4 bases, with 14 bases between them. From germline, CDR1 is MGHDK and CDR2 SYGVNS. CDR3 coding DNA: TGTGCCAGCAGTGACGGGTGGGAGTCAGCAGATACGCAGTATTTT. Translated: CASSDGWESADTQYF.

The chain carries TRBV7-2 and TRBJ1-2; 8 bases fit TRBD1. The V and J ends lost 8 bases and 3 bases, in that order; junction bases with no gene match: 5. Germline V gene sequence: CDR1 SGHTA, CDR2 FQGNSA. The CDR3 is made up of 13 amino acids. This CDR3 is CASGPGGDYGYTF. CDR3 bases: TGTGCCAGCGGCCCAGGGGGCGACTATGGCTACACCTTC.

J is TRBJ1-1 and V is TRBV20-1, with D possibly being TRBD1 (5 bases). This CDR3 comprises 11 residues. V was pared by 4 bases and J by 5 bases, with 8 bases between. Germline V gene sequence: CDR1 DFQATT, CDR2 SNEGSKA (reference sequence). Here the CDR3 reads CSANQGTEAFF. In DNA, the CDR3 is TGCAGTGCTAATCAGGGAACTGAAGCTTTCTTT.

The CDR3 DNA sequence: TGCAGTGCTCCGGGATCGGGAGAGACCCAGTACTTC. This gives the protein CSAPGSGETQYF. V is TRBV20-1 and J is TRBJ2-5, with D possibly TRBD2 on 5 matching bases. The CDR3 loop spans 12 amino acids. Trimming shortened V by 5 bases and J by 4 bases, and 11 bases separated the two germline ends. Germline CDR1 is DFQATT and CDR2 is SNEGSKA (reference sequence).

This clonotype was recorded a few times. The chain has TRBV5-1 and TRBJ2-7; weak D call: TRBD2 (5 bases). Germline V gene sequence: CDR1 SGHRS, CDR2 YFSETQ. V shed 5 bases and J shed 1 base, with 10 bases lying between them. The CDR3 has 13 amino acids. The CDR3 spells CASRLLDSYEQYF. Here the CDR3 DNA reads TGCGCCAGCAGATTACTAGATTCCTACGAGCAGTACTTC.

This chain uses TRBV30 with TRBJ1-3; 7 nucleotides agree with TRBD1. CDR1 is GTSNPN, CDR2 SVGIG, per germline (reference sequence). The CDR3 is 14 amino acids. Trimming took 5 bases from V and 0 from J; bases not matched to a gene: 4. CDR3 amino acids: CAWVGTASGNTIYF. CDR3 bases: TGTGCCTGGGTGGGGACAGCCTCTGGAAACACCATATATTTT.

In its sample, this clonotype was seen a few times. The CDR3: CSARVAGQGHNEQFF. The DNA for the CDR3 is TGCAGTGCTAGAGTCGCGGGACAGGGCCATAATGAGCAGTTCTTC. J is TRBJ2-1 and V is TRBV20-1, with TRBD1 matching over 9 bases. The V gene end was trimmed by 1 base and the J gene end by 7 bases; junction bases not matched to a gene: 8. The CDR3 contains 15 residues. In germline, CDR1 is DFQATT, CDR2 SNEGSKA (reference sequence).

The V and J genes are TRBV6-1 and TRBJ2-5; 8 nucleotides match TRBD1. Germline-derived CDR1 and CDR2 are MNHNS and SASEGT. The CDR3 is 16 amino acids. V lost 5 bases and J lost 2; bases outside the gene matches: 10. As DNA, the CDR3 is TGTGCCAGCAGTAGTAATCGGGACAGGAGGCAAGAGACCCAGTACTTC. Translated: CASSSNRDRRQETQYF.

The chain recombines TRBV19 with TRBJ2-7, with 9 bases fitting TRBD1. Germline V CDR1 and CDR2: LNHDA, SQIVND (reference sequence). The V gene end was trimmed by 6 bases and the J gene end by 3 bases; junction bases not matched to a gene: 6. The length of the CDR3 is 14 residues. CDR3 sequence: CASRPGQGNYEQYF. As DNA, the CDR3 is TGTGCCAGTAGGCCGGGACAGGGAAACTACGAGCAGTACTTC. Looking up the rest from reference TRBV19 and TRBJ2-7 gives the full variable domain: DGGITQSPKYLFRKEGQNVTLSCEQNLNHDAMYWYRQDPGQGLRLIYYSQIVNDFQKGDIAEGYSVSREKKESFPLTVTSAQKNPTAFYLCASRPGQGNYEQYFGPGTRLTVT.

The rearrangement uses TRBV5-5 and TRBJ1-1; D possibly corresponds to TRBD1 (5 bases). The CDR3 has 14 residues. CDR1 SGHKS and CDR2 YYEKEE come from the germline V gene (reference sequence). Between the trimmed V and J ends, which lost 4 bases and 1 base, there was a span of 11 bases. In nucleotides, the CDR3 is TGTGCCAGCAGCGTCCCGGGACGGAACACTGAAGCTTTCTTT. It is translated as CASSVPGRNTEAFF.

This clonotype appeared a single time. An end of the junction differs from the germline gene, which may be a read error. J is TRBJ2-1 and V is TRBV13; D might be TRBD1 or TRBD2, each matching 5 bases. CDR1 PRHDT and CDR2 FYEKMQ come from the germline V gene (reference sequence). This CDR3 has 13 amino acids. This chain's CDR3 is CANSPGPDNEQFF. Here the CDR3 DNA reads TGTGCCAACAGCCCGGGACCAGACAATGAGCAGTTCTTC.

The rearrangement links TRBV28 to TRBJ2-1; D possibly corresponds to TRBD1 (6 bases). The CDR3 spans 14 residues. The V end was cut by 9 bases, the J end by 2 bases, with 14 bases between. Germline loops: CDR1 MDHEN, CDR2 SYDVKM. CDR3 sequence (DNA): TGTGCCAGTCTAACAGGGTTCGCCTACAATGAGCAGTTCTTC. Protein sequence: CASLTGFAYNEQFF.

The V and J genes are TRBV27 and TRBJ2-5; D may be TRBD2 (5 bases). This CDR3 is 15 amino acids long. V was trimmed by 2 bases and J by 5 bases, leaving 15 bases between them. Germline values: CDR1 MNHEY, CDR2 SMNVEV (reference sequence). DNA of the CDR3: TGTGCCAGCAGTTTACGGACTCCTGGAAGGGAGACCCAGTACTTC. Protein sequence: CASSLRTPGRETQYF.

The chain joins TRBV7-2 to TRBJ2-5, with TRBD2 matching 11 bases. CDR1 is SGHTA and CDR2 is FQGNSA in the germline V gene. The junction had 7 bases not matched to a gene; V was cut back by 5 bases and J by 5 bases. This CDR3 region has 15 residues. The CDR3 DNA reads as TGTGCCAGCAGCAACTTAGCGGGAGGGCCGGAGACCCAGTACTTC. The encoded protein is CASSNLAGGPETQYF.

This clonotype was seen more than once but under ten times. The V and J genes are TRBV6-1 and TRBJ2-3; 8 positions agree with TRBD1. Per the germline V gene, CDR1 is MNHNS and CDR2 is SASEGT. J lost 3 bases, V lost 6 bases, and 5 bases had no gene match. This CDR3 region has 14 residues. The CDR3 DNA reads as TGTGCCAGCAGACCGACAGGGGAGACAGATACGCAGTATTTT. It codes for CASRPTGETDTQYF.

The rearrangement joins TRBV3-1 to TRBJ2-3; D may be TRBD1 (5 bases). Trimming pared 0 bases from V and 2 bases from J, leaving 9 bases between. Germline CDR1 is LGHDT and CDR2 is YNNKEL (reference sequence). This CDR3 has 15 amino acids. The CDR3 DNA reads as TGTGCCAGCAGCCAAGATGACAGCTACACAGATACGCAGTATTTT. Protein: CASSQDDSYTDTQYF.

The CDR3 nucleotides read TGCGCCAGCAGCTTGGATTGGCAGCGGGCGAACACCGGGGAGCTGTTTTTT. Protein product: CASSLDWQRANTGELFF. The chain recombines TRBV5-1 with TRBJ2-2; D perhaps matches TRBD2 (6 bases). In germline, CDR1 is SGHRS, CDR2 YFSETQ. Trimming cost V 0 bases and J 0 bases, with 12 bases left between them. This CDR3 is 17 amino acids long.

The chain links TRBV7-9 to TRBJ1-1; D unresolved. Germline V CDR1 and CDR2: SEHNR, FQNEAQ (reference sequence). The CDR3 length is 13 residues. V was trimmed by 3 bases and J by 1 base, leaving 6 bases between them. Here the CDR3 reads CASSFKRNTEAFF. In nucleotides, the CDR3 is TGTGCCAGCAGCTTTAAGCGGAACACTGAAGCTTTCTTT.

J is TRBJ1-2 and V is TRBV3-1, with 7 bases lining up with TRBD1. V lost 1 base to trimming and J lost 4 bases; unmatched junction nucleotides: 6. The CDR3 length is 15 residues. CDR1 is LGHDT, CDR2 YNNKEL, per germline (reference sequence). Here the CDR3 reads CASSQGQGVGYGYTF. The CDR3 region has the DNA TGTGCCAGCAGCCAAGGACAGGGTGTGGGCTATGGCTACACCTTC.

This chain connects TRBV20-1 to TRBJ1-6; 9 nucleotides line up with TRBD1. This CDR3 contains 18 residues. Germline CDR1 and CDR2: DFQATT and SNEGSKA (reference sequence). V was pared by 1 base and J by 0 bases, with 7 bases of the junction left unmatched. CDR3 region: CSARGGQGVNSYNSPLHF. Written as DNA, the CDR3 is TGCAGTGCTAGAGGGGGACAGGGCGTTAACTCCTATAATTCACCCCTCCACTTT.

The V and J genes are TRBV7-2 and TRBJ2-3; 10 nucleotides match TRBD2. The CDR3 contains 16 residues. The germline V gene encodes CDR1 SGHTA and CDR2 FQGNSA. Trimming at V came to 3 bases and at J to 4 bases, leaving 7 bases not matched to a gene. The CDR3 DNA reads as TGTGCCAGCAGCTTCTTAGCGGGAGGCCCTCCAGATACGCAGTATTTT. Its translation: CASSFLAGGPPDTQYF.